The sequence of this TCR beta chain was determined in a study of cytomegalovirus exposure and HLA in healthy donors. Notes on the study in general: Usually a TCR sequence was rare, but some public TCRs were found in many donors. The authors enumerated 180 or so TCR beta chains as linked to cytomegalovirus. As confirmed in vitro, three CMV-associated chains were specific for CMV antigens.

Germline CDR1 is MNHEY and CDR2 is SVGAGI. CDR3 length equals 16 residues. V trimming: 0 bases; J trimming: 2 bases; junction bases outside the gene matches: 4. The donors belonged to the roughly 120-subject validation cohort, separate from the approximately 700-subject first cohort. About this clone: Its antigen remains unknown.

Sequencing was performed with immunoSEQ multiplex PCR; in TCRdb, only in-frame clones are kept and a portion is missing. Of some 140,000 clones listed, approximately 84% are singletons. The sample consisted of PBMCs. This chain uses TRBV6-5 with TRBJ2-7; 10 nucleotides agree with TRBD1. This clonotype was sampled from a man aged 25-40 years in good health and CMV-seropositive. CDR3 in amino acids: CASSYSDGTGAYEQYF. In DNA form, the CDR3 reads TGTGCCAGCAGTTACTCCGACGGGACAGGGGCCTACGAGCAGTACTTC.